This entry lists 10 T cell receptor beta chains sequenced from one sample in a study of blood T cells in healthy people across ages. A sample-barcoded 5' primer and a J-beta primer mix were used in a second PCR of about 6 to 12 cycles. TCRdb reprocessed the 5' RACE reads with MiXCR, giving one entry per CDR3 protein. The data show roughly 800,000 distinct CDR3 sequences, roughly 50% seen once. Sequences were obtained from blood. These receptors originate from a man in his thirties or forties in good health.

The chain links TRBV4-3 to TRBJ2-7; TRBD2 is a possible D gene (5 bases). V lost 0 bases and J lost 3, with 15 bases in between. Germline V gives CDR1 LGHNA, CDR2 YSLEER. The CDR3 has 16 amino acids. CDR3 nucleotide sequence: TGCGCCAGCAGCCAAGATCATTCCGGGAACTTCTACGAGCAGTACTTC. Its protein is CASSQDHSGNFYEQYF.

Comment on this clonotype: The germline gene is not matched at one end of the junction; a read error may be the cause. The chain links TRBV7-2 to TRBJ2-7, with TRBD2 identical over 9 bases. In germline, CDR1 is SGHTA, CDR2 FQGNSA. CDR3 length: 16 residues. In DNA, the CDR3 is TGTGCCAGCAGCTTAGGAGGAGCGGGGGGCTCCTACGGGCAGTACTTC. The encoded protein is CASSLGGAGGSYGQYF.

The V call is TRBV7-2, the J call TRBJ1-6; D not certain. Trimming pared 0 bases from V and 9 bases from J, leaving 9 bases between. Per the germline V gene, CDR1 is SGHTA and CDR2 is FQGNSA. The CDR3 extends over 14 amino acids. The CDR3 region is CASSLADKISPLHF. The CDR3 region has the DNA TGTGCCAGCAGCTTAGCGGATAAGATTTCACCCCTCCACTTT.

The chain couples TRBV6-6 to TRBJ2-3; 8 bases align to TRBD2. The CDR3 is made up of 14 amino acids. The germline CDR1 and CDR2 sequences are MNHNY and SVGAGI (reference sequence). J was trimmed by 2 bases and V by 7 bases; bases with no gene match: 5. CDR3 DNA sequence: TGTGCCAGCAACCGGGGGGGCAACACAGATACGCAGTATTTT. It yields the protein CASNRGGNTDTQYF.

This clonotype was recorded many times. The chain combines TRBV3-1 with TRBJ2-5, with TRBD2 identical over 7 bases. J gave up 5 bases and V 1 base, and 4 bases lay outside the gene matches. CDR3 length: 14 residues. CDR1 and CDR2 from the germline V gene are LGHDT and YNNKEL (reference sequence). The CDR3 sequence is CASSQGTSRETQYF. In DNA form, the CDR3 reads TGTGCCAGCAGCCAAGGGACTAGTCGGGAGACCCAGTACTTC.

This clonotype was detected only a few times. This chain's CDR3 is CASHGTDLRIPDTQYF. In DNA form, the CDR3 reads TGTGCCAGCCATGGGACCGACCTTCGAATCCCAGATACGCAGTATTTT. The chain combines TRBV5-4 with TRBJ2-3; the D call may be TRBD1 or TRBD2 (5 bases each). Trimming stripped 7 bases from V and 4 bases from J, with 22 bases between. The CDR3 loop spans 16 amino acids. In germline, CDR1 is SGHNT, CDR2 YYREEE (reference sequence).

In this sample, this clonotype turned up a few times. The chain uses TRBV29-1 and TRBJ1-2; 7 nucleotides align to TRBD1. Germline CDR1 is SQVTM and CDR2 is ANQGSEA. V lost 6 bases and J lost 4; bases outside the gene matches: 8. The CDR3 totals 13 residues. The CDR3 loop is CSVKGAAGYGYTF. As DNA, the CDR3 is TGCAGCGTAAAGGGGGCCGCGGGCTATGGCTACACCTTC.

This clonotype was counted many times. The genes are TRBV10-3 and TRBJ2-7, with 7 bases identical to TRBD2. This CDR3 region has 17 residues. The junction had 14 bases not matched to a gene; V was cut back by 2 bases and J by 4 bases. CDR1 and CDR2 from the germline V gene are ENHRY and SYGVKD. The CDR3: CAISEGLASGRLYEQYF. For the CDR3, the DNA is TGTGCCATCAGTGAGGGGCTGGCTAGCGGCCGTTTGTACGAGCAGTACTTC.

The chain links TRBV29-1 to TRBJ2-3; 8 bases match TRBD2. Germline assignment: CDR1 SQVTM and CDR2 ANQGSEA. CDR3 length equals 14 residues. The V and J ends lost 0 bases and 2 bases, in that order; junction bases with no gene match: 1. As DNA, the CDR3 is TGCAGCGTTGAAGATAGCGGGGCCACAGATACGCAGTATTTT. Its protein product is CSVEDSGATDTQYF.

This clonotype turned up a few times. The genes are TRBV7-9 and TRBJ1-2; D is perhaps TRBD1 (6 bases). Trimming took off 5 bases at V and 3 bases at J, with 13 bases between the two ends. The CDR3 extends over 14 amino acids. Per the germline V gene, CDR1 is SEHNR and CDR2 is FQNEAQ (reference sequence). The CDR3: CASSPPGQDYGYTF. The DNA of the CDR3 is TGTGCCAGCAGCCCACCGGGACAAGACTATGGCTACACCTTC.